This T cell receptor (beta chain) comes out of a study of early T cells in non-severe SARS-CoV-2 infection. Study-level background: Sequencing targeted bulk RNA from unsorted whole blood, leaving chains unpaired. Study conclusions and caveats: The matching step, a VDJdb search, favored anti-spike CD8 responses and missed private and CD4 specificities.

Germline CDR1 reads MGHDK; CDR2 reads SYGVNS. The V and J ends lost 1 base and 6 bases, in that order; junction bases with no gene match: 4. The CDR3 length is 15 residues. This clonotype was seen ten or more times. Antigen specificity is unknown. Individual cDNA molecules were tagged with unique molecular identifiers, the study reported. TCRdb called the 5' RACE reads again in MiXCR, with one record for every CDR3 protein. The sample consists of 65,000 to 95,000 distinct CDR3 sequences, approximately 5% of them appearing once. The clonotype comes from an adult who was a healthcare worker with PCR-confirmed SARS-CoV-2 infection or an uninfected control (not recorded which). This chain connects TRBV25-1 to TRBJ1-2; TRBD1 matches at 11 bases. Sequences were derived from whole blood, sampled at baseline. The CDR3 is CASSEWDRGIDGYTF. The CDR3 DNA sequence: TGTGCCAGCAGTGAATGGGACAGGGGGATCGATGGCTACACCTTC.